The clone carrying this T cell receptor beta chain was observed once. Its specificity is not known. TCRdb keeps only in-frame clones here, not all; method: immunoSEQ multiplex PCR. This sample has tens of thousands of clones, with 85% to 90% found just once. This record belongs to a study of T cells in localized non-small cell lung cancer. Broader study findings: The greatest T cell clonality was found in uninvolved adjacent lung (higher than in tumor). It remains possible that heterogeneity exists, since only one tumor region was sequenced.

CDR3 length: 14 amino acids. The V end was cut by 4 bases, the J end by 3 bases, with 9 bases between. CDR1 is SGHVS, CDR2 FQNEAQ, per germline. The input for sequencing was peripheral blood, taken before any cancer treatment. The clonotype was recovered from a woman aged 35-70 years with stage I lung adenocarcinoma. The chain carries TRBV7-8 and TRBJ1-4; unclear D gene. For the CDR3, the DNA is TGTGCCAGCAGCTCGAGTAGTGCTAATGAAAAACTGTTTTTT. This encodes CASSSSSANEKLFF.